One and the same sample provided the 14 T cell receptor beta chains below, sequenced in a study of blood T cells in healthy people across ages. Sample-barcoded 5' priming and a J-beta primer mix drove a second PCR of roughly 7 to 11 cycles. One entry per CDR3 protein results from TCRdb running MiXCR on the 5' RACE reads. The sample lists about 2 million distinct CDR3 sequences, 49% seen once, with roughly 2.1% in the top ten. What was sequenced was blood. The receptors stem from a woman between 35 and 50 years old in good health.

Comment on this clonotype: Its ends do not fully match the called genes, so a read error is possible. The rearrangement joins TRBV6-2 or TRBV6-3 to TRBJ1-1, with 7 nucleotides matching TRBD1. The CDR3 covers 14 residues. Germline CDR1 reads MNHEY; CDR2 reads SVGEGT. CDR3 amino acids: CASSYHRGNTEAFF. Here the CDR3 DNA reads TGTGCCAGCAGTTACCACAGGGGTAACACCGAAGCTTTCTTT.

The rearrangement joins TRBV3-1 to TRBJ2-2, with unresolved D. Germline values: CDR1 LGHDT, CDR2 YNNKEL (reference sequence). V lost 4 bases and J lost 11, with 14 bases in between. The CDR3 loop spans 13 amino acids. For the CDR3, the DNA is TGTGCCAGCAGCCTAGCCTCGTTACGAGAGCTGTTTTTT. It specifies CASSLASLRELFF. Based on the CDR3 plus reference TRBV3-1 and TRBJ2-2, the full variable domain is DTAVSQTPKYLVTQMGNDKSIKCEQNLGHDTMYWYKQDSKKFLKIMFSYNNKELIINETVPNRFSPKSPDKAHLNLHINSLELGDSAVYFCASSLASLRELFFGEGSRLTVL.

V and J are TRBV4-3 and TRBJ1-1; D might be TRBD1 (6 bases). Per germline, CDR1 LGHNA and CDR2 YSLEER. This CDR3 has 15 residues. Deletions cut 4 bases from V and 4 bases from J, with 16 bases between. The CDR3 nucleotides are TGCGCCAGCAGCCGCGGAGAAGGGGGACGCACTGAAGCTTTCTTT. Translated, it gives CASSRGEGGRTEAFF.

CDR3 protein: CASSLEAGYLNEQFF. The CDR3 region has the DNA TGTGCCAGCAGCTTAGAGGCAGGGTACCTCAATGAGCAGTTCTTC. V usage is TRBV7-9 and J usage is TRBJ2-1, with TRBD1 as a possible D gene (5 bases). Per the germline V gene, CDR1 is SEHNR and CDR2 is FQNEAQ (reference sequence). This CDR3 has 15 amino acids. V was trimmed by 1 base and J by 6 bases, leaving 13 bases between them.

In this sample, this clonotype turned up a few times. The chain has TRBV20-1 and TRBJ2-5; D gene unclear. V was trimmed by 5 bases and J by 5 bases, leaving 6 bases between them. Germline V gene sequence: CDR1 DFQATT, CDR2 SNEGSKA (reference sequence). The CDR3 length is 10 residues. In DNA form, the CDR3 reads TGCAGTGCTCCTTACGAGACCCAGTACTTC. As protein: CSAPYETQYF.

J is TRBJ1-6 and V is TRBV12-3 or TRBV12-4, with D unclear. The CDR3 covers 15 residues. Trimming removed 7 bases from V and 0 bases from J, with 10 bases in between. In nucleotides, the CDR3 is TGTGCCAGCACCTACTCAAGCTCCTATAATTCACCCCTCCACTTT. Protein sequence: CASTYSSSYNSPLHF.

This clonotype has a handful of counts. The chain carries TRBV7-2 and TRBJ2-3, with TRBD1 matching over 7 bases. The CDR3 consists of 16 residues. CDR1 and CDR2 (germline): SGHTA, FQGNSA. Trimming at V came to 5 bases and at J to 2 bases, leaving 10 bases not matched to a gene. The CDR3 sequence is CASSRGHRGTTDTQYF. The CDR3 coding sequence is TGTGCCAGCAGCAGAGGGCACAGGGGAACCACAGATACGCAGTATTTT.

In this sample, this clonotype turned up many times. The chain couples TRBV29-1 to TRBJ2-3; D is unresolved. The CDR3 is 12 residues long. Trimming took off 0 bases at V and 3 bases at J, with 4 bases between the two ends. The V gene's germline CDR1 is SQVTM and CDR2 ANQGSEA. This CDR3 is CSVEDSTDTQYF. In nucleotides, the CDR3 is TGCAGCGTTGAAGATTCAACAGATACGCAGTATTTT.

The V and J genes are TRBV7-6 and TRBJ2-3; D possibly corresponds to TRBD2 (5 bases). From germline, CDR1 is SGHVS and CDR2 FNYEAQ. The length of the CDR3 is 15 residues. V gave up 5 bases and J gave up 1 base, with 13 bases separating them. CDR3 DNA: TGTGCCAGCAGCCCTCGAGGGTGGGGCACAGATACGCAGTATTTT. It translates to CASSPRGWGTDTQYF.

The chain recombines TRBV9 with TRBJ2-7; 8 bases are shared with TRBD2. Matching the DNA end better, TRBJ2-4 makes the J call doubtful. The germline gives CDR1 SGDLS, CDR2 YYNGEE. The CDR3 loop spans 14 amino acids. The CDR3, as DNA: TGTGCCAGCAGCCGCGGGACGGGAGGGCACATTCAGTACTTC. It is translated as CASSRGTGGHIQYF.

The chain joins TRBV18 to TRBJ2-4; 9 bases match TRBD1. TRBJ2-5 explains the end of the DNA better; the J call may be wrong. CDR3 length equals 16 residues. Germline V gene lookup returns CDR1 KGHSH and CDR2 LQKENI. Here the CDR3 reads CASSPEATGGRKTQYF. As DNA, the CDR3 is TGTGCCAGCTCACCAGAGGCGACAGGGGGACGGAAGACCCAGTACTTC.

This chain links TRBV24-1 with TRBJ2-2; 8 bases are a match to TRBD1. V dropped 6 bases and J dropped 0; count of bases not matched to a gene: 2. The CDR3 runs 15 residues. Germline V CDR1 and CDR2: KGHDR, SFDVKD. CDR3 bases: TGTGCCACCAGTAAGGGACAGGCGAACACCGGGGAGCTGTTTTTT. Its protein is CATSKGQANTGELFF.

This clonotype was detected a few times. This chain connects TRBV29-1 to TRBJ2-5, with 8 bases identical to TRBD2. Germline values: CDR1 SQVTM, CDR2 ANQGSEA. The ends lost 4 bases at V and 2 bases at J; junction bases unmatched: 6. There are 14 residues in the CDR3. CDR3 sequence (DNA): TGCAGCGTTGGATCGGTAGCGGGGCAAGAGACCCAGTACTTC. It codes for CSVGSVAGQETQYF.

This clonotype was detected only a few times. V is TRBV6-2 or TRBV6-3 and J is TRBJ2-7; D unresolved. The J call may be in error: the DNA end matches TRBJ2-5 better. The germline gives CDR1 MNHEY, CDR2 SVGEGT. The CDR3 has 15 amino acids. The CDR3 nucleotides are TGTGCCAGCAGTTACCGCTACTTCACCAAAGAGACCCAGTACTTC. Protein product: CASSYRYFTKETQYF.